This T cell receptor beta chain was identified in a study of cytomegalovirus exposure and HLA in healthy donors. Study observations and caveats: Testing in vitro showed a few CMV-associated chains specific for CMV antigens. Reportedly, diagnosis of cytomegalovirus status by the classifier showed high specificity and sensitivity.

Regarding this clone: Its matching antigen is unknown.

The method was immunoSEQ multiplex PCR; TCRdb's version includes in-frame clones alone and lacks a portion of them. The sample has 55,000 to 70,000 clones, over 90% seen once; the top ten hold 2% to 2.5%. Trimming shortened V by 4 bases and J by 6 bases, and 8 bases separated the two germline ends. This CDR3 has 11 residues. The germline gives CDR1 SGHDT, CDR2 YYEEEE. V usage is TRBV5-6 and J usage is TRBJ2-7; D is unclear. This TCR was recovered from a young man in good health and CMV-seronegative. The specimen was PBMCs. The CDR3 nucleotides are TGTGCCAGCAGCCGTCTCAGCGAGCAGTACTTC. Residues: CASSRLSEQYF.